The 32 T cell receptor beta chains below all came from one sample that was sequenced in a study of T cell repertoires in ileal Crohn's disease. Profiled with immunoSEQ multiplex PCR; TCRdb holds only in-frame clones, not every one. The sample lists fewer than 5,000 clones, 74% seen once, with 6.5% to 7.5% in the top ten. Material for sequencing was ileal tissue. These receptors came from an adult with Crohn's disease.

This clone ranks as large (0.1 to 1%). In DNA form, the CDR3 reads TGTGCCAGCGGAGTCGGCGGGGGGAGCTCCTACAATGAGCAGTTCTTC. It is translated as CASGVGGGSSYNEQFF. The rearrangement uses TRBV7-9 and TRBJ2-1; 8 bases align to TRBD2. Germline V gene lookup returns CDR1 SEHNR and CDR2 FQNEAQ (reference sequence). The CDR3 totals 16 residues. V lost 8 bases and J lost 0; bases outside the gene matches: 9.

The rearrangement links TRBV4-2 to TRBJ2-3; 10 nucleotides match TRBD2. This CDR3 comprises 15 residues. The J segment lost 4 bases and the V segment lost 0 bases, leaving 1 base of the junction unmatched. Germline lookup yields CDR1 LGHNA and CDR2 YNFKEQ. This CDR3 is CASSQESGGADTQYF. The CDR3 nucleotides are TGTGCCAGCAGCCAAGAAAGCGGGGGGGCAGATACGCAGTATTTT.

The chain combines TRBV11-2 with TRBJ2-2, with 13 bases matching TRBD2. V gave up 5 bases and J gave up 7 bases; unmatched junction bases: 4. The germline V gene encodes CDR1 SGHAT and CDR2 FQNNGV. This CDR3 has 15 residues. This CDR3 is CASSAGLAGIGELFF. The DNA for the CDR3 is TGTGCCAGCAGCGCGGGACTAGCGGGGATCGGGGAGCTGTTTTTT.

The chain joins TRBV11-2 to TRBJ2-5; TRBD2 matches 10 bases. CDR3 size: 13 residues. The V segment lost 8 bases and the J segment 5 bases; nucleotides outside the gene matches: 5. Germline-derived CDR1 and CDR2 are SGHAT and FQNNGV. CDR3 DNA: TGTGCCAGCGGTCTAGCGGGGGAGGAGACCCAGTACTTC. The encoded protein is CASGLAGEETQYF.

The V call is TRBV2, the J call TRBJ2-7, with D perhaps matching TRBD2 (6 bases). The CDR3 runs to 15 residues. In germline, CDR1 is SNHLY, CDR2 FYNNEI. V was trimmed by 8 bases and J by 6 bases, leaving 23 bases between them. As DNA, the CDR3 is TGTGCCAGCGAAAAGGAACGGGGGACCCTTGGCGAGCAGTACTTC. This encodes CASEKERGTLGEQYF.

The table lists this clone with a few counts. The chain links TRBV10-3 to TRBJ2-7, with TRBD2 matching over 8 bases. This CDR3 region has 13 residues. Germline values: CDR1 ENHRY, CDR2 SYGVKD. V lost 10 bases to trimming and J lost 2 bases; unmatched junction nucleotides: 7. CDR3: CATREGETYEQYF. In DNA form, the CDR3 reads TGTGCCACCCGGGAGGGGGAGACCTACGAGCAGTACTTC.

The chain carries TRBV11-2 and TRBJ2-7, with D unclear. The CDR3 totals 14 residues. V lost 1 base, J lost 1 base, and 8 bases lay in between. From germline, CDR1 is SGHAT and CDR2 FQNNGV. CDR3 sequence: CASSLVPGSYEQYF. The CDR3 bases are TGTGCCAGCAGCTTAGTACCAGGTTCCTACGAGCAGTACTTC.

The CDR3 reads CASTPGTVTSYTF. In DNA form, the CDR3 reads TGTGCCAGTACCCCCGGGACAGTAACCTCCTACACCTTC. V and J are TRBV19 and TRBJ1-2, with 7 bases matching TRBD1. The germline gives CDR1 LNHDA, CDR2 SQIVND (reference sequence). V trimming: 7 bases; J trimming: 10 bases; junction bases outside the gene matches: 12. This CDR3 contains 13 residues.

The chain recombines TRBV5-1 with TRBJ1-2; 8 bases are a match to TRBD1. Germline loops: CDR1 SGHRS, CDR2 YFSETQ. After removal of 3 bases from V and 5 bases from J, the junction contained 12 bases not matched to a gene. The CDR3 totals 16 residues. For the CDR3, the DNA is TGCGCCAGCAGCTCACCAAATCGGACAGGGATATATGGCTACACCTTC. This gives the protein CASSSPNRTGIYGYTF.

By sample fraction, this clone is medium-sized (0.01 to 0.1%). The chain carries TRBV7-6 and TRBJ2-1; 8 bases fit TRBD1. Germline V gene sequence: CDR1 SGHVS, CDR2 FNYEAQ. The length of the CDR3 is 15 residues. Trimming removed 2 bases from V and 7 bases from J; junction bases left unmatched: 7. This CDR3 is CASSLTQGAQNEQFF. The CDR3 region has the DNA TGTGCCAGCAGCTTAACGCAGGGGGCGCAGAATGAGCAGTTCTTC.

The V call is TRBV5-1, the J call TRBJ2-7, with 9 bases matching TRBD1. With V trimmed by 0 bases and J by 6 bases, 13 bases remained unmatched. CDR1 and CDR2 from the germline V gene are SGHRS and YFSETQ. The CDR3 contains 17 residues. The CDR3 loop reads CASSLAPPGQGQGEQYF. The CDR3 DNA follows: TGCGCCAGCAGCTTGGCGCCCCCGGGACAGGGACAGGGCGAGCAGTACTTC.

The chain is built from TRBV7-6 and TRBJ1-1; TRBD1 matches at 7 bases. J was trimmed by 7 bases and V by 3 bases; bases with no gene match: 5. The length of the CDR3 is 13 residues. Germline CDR1 is SGHVS and CDR2 is FNYEAQ. The CDR3 is CASSFHRDSEAFF. CDR3 nucleotides: TGTGCCAGCAGCTTCCACCGGGACAGTGAAGCTTTCTTT.

The rearrangement uses TRBV9 and TRBJ2-1; a weak D match, TRBD2 (6 bases). This CDR3 has 15 amino acids. Germline loops: CDR1 SGDLS, CDR2 YYNGEE. The germline V and J ends were trimmed by 4 bases and 3 bases, with 14 bases remaining between them. The CDR3 region is CASSSRRDIYNEQFF. The CDR3 region has the DNA TGTGCCAGCAGCTCTCGGAGGGATATCTACAATGAGCAGTTCTTC.

This chain uses TRBV5-5 with TRBJ2-5; 9 bases match TRBD1. The CDR3 is 14 residues long. From germline, CDR1 is SGHKS and CDR2 YYEKEE (reference sequence). Trimming cost V 2 bases and J 4 bases; bases outside gene matches: 3. The CDR3 nucleotides read TGTGCCAGCAGCTTAACAGGGGGCTTAGAGACCCAGTACTTC. Translating gives CASSLTGGLETQYF.

This chain uses TRBV18 with TRBJ1-5, with D unresolved. Trimming left V 3 bases short and J 5 bases short, with 11 bases between. The CDR3 covers 14 residues. In germline, CDR1 is KGHSH, CDR2 LQKENI. As DNA, the CDR3 is TGTGCCAGCTCACCCAAGATGGCAGATCAGCCCCAGCATTTT. Residues: CASSPKMADQPQHF.

This chain links TRBV28 with TRBJ1-6; weak D call: TRBD1 (6 bases). Germline lookup yields CDR1 MDHEN and CDR2 SYDVKM. The CDR3 totals 14 residues. Trimming removed 5 bases at V and 8 bases at J, with 13 bases between. CDR3 sequence reads: CASSGRGGDSPLHF. CDR3 nucleotide sequence: TGTGCCAGCAGTGGGAGGGGGGGGGATTCACCCCTCCACTTT.

The chain is built from TRBV7-6 and TRBJ2-5, with a weak D call TRBD1 (7 bases). V was shortened by 5 bases and J by 5 bases, with 15 bases between the two germline ends. The CDR3 consists of 14 residues. Looked up from germline, CDR1 is SGHVS and CDR2 is FNYEAQ. This chain's CDR3 is CASSLTTGRETQYF. DNA for the CDR3: TGTGCCAGCAGCCTTACGACAGGGAGGGAGACCCAGTACTTC. The whole variable domain, remainder taken from reference TRBV7-6 and TRBJ2-5, is GAGVSQSPRYKVTKRGQDVALRCDPISGHVSLYWYRQALGQGPEFLTYFNYEAQQDKSGLPNDRFSAERPEGSISTLTIQRTEQRDSAMYRCASSLTTGRETQYFGPGTRLLVL.

This clone has a handful of counts. At the DNA level, this CDR3 is encoded by other sequences in the same sample as well. This chain links TRBV29-1 with TRBJ1-2, with D possibly being TRBD1 (6 bases). The CDR3 has 13 residues. Deletions cut 5 bases from V and 0 bases from J, with 10 bases between. The germline V gene encodes CDR1 SQVTM and CDR2 ANQGSEA. The CDR3, as DNA: TGCAGCGTTTGGACAGTCACTAACTATGGCTACACCTTC. It codes for CSVWTVTNYGYTF.

The chain links TRBV28 to TRBJ1-5; the D gene is possibly TRBD1 (6 bases). Germline V gene data show CDR1 as MDHEN and CDR2 as SYDVKM. The CDR3 is 15 amino acids. With 1 base removed from V and 5 bases from J, the gap between germline ends came to 12 bases. This CDR3 is CASSLSRGRYQPQHF. The CDR3 region has the DNA TGTGCCAGCAGTTTATCCAGGGGACGCTATCAGCCCCAGCATTTT.

The chain couples TRBV11-2 to TRBJ1-4, with 9 bases matching TRBD1. This CDR3 is built from 18 residues. After removal of 3 bases from V and 4 bases from J, the junction contained 12 bases not matched to a gene. Germline loops: CDR1 SGHAT, CDR2 FQNNGV. The CDR3 nucleotides read TGTGCCAGCAGCTTCCTGTCTCGCGGGACAGGGATTAATGAAAAACTGTTTTTT. Its protein product is CASSFLSRGTGINEKLFF.

This clone showed up just a few times. V is TRBV15 and J is TRBJ1-4; weak D call: TRBD1 (5 bases). CDR3 length: 17 amino acids. CDR1 and CDR2 from the germline V gene are LNHNV and YYDKDF (reference sequence). The ends were cut back, 0 bases at V and 8 bases at J, with 19 bases in the middle. In nucleotides, the CDR3 is TGTGCCACCAGCAGAGATTCCATCCGGGACTTCCGGGAAAAACTGTTTTTT. This sequence encodes CATSRDSIRDFREKLFF.

The V gene is TRBV19, the J gene TRBJ2-5; 11 positions match TRBD1. J was trimmed by 7 bases and V by 4 bases; bases with no gene match: 8. Looked up from germline, CDR1 is LNHDA and CDR2 is SQIVND (reference sequence). The CDR3 runs 15 residues. The CDR3: CASSTPGQGVATQYF. The CDR3 region has the DNA TGTGCCAGTAGTACGCCGGGACAGGGGGTAGCGACCCAGTACTTC.

This clone was detected only a few times. The chain recombines TRBV18 with TRBJ2-7; 10 nucleotides match TRBD1. J was trimmed by 3 bases and V by 4 bases; bases with no gene match: 6. The CDR3 is made up of 15 amino acids. The germline V gene has CDR1 KGHSH and CDR2 LQKENI. CDR3 DNA: TGTGCCAGCTCACTTATAGGGACAGGGGTCTACGAGCAGTACTTC. It yields the protein CASSLIGTGVYEQYF.

The chain is built from TRBV29-1 and TRBJ1-2; D not resolved. The germline V gene encodes CDR1 SQVTM and CDR2 ANQGSEA. The CDR3 has 12 residues. This CDR3 is CISTEGNYGYTF. CDR3 bases: TGCATCAGTACGGAGGGTAACTATGGCTACACCTTC.

The rearrangement uses TRBV6-5 and TRBJ2-7; 9 bases map to TRBD1. Trimming cost V 0 bases and J 3 bases; bases outside gene matches: 0. The germline V gene encodes CDR1 MNHEY and CDR2 SVGAGI. This CDR3 is built from 14 residues. In nucleotides, the CDR3 is TGTGCCAGCAGTTACTCGACAGGGGGCTACGAGCAGTACTTC. It codes for CASSYSTGGYEQYF.

This rearrangement joins TRBV7-2 to TRBJ2-2; weak D call: TRBD2 (5 bases). This CDR3 comprises 11 residues. From germline, CDR1 is SGHTA and CDR2 FQGNSA. V gave up 9 bases and J gave up 5 bases, with 7 bases separating them. The CDR3 spells CASRDTGELFF. CDR3 sequence (DNA): TGTGCCAGTCGGGATACCGGGGAGCTGTTTTTT. Full variable domain (remainder filled in from reference TRBV7-2 and TRBJ2-2): GAGVSQSPSNKVTEKGKDVELRCDPISGHTALYWYRQSLGQGLEFLIYFQGNSAPDKSGLPSDRFSAERTGGSVSTLTIQRTQQEDSAVYLCASRDTGELFFGEGSRLTVL.

The chain is built from TRBV10-3 and TRBJ1-1, with D possibly matching TRBD1 (5 bases). CDR3 length: 15 amino acids. Germline V lookup: CDR1 ENHRY, CDR2 SYGVKD. V lost 0 bases, J lost 6 bases, and 14 bases lay in between. In DNA, the CDR3 is TGTGCCATCAGTGAGTCCGGGGGGGGTCACCCTGAAGCTTTCTTT. Residues: CAISESGGGHPEAFF.

This clone has just one count. The V gene is TRBV6-1, the J gene TRBJ1-1; tentatively, D is TRBD1 (6 bases). Germline values: CDR1 MNHNS, CDR2 SASEGT. This CDR3 spans 13 amino acids. V lost 7 bases and J lost 4, with 13 bases in between. The CDR3 spells CASTRLGGTEAFF. The CDR3 DNA reads TGTGCCAGCACCCGCCTAGGGGGCACTGAAGCTTTCTTT.

In DNA form, the CDR3 reads TGTGCCAGCAGCCCGGGATTGGGCTACTCTGGAAACACCATATATTTT. It encodes CASSPGLGYSGNTIYF. The chain combines TRBV5-6 with TRBJ1-3; no firm D call. The germline CDR1 and CDR2 sequences are SGHDT and YYEEEE. CDR3 length equals 16 residues. V shed 4 bases and J shed 0 bases, with 14 bases lying between them.

This chain connects TRBV28 to TRBJ2-7, with D possibly matching TRBD2 (6 bases). The CDR3 has 13 amino acids. V gave up 2 bases and J gave up 7 bases, with 12 bases separating them. Germline loops: CDR1 MDHEN, CDR2 SYDVKM. Written as DNA, the CDR3 is TGTGCCAGCAGTTTAGCGGGCGCGGGGGAGCAGTACTTC. It codes for CASSLAGAGEQYF.

This clone was counted between two and nine times. The rearrangement links TRBV5-1 to TRBJ2-1, with 10 bases fitting TRBD2. Germline CDR1 SGHRS, CDR2 YFSETQ. J lost 4 bases, V lost 3 bases, and 7 bases had no gene match. The CDR3 is 16 amino acids. CDR3 protein: CASSSKAGGRYNEQFF. The DNA for the CDR3 is TGCGCCAGCAGCTCCAAAGCGGGGGGGCGGTACAATGAGCAGTTCTTC.

The chain combines TRBV5-4 with TRBJ1-2, with no clear D. Looked up from germline, CDR1 is SGHNT and CDR2 is YYREEE (reference sequence). The length of the CDR3 is 15 residues. Trimming stripped 0 bases from V and 2 bases from J, with 11 bases between. The CDR3 sequence: CASSLAGGVNYGYTF. The CDR3 nucleotides read TGTGCCAGCAGCTTGGCCGGAGGAGTGAACTATGGCTACACCTTC.